In its sample, the clone carrying this TCR beta chain was seen many times. Its antigen remains unknown. Unique molecular identifiers (one per individual cDNA molecule) were attached. One entry per CDR3 protein, called by TCRdb with MiXCR from the 5' RACE reads. The table has tens of thousands of distinct CDR3 sequences, 8% to 11% seen once. This sample was taken from a study of early T cells in non-severe SARS-CoV-2 infection. As for the study in general: Chains were not paired, and sequencing was done on bulk RNA from unsorted whole blood.

The study's findings and limits: VDJdb matches were skewed toward anti-spike CD8 T cell responses.

The V and J ends lost 4 bases and 2 bases respectively, with 10 bases between them. Germline CDR1 is SGHTA and CDR2 is FQGNSA. The CDR3 is 14 amino acids. This clonotype was obtained from an adult who was a healthcare worker with PCR-confirmed SARS-CoV-2 infection or an uninfected control (not recorded which). The rearrangement links TRBV7-2 to TRBJ2-3; D is ambiguous. The sample consisted of whole blood. For the CDR3, the DNA is TGTGCCAGCAGCTCTAGGCCCTTCACAGATACGCAGTATTTT. The encoded protein is CASSSRPFTDTQYF.